Listed below are T cell receptor beta chains from one sample, sequenced in a study of cytomegalovirus exposure and HLA in healthy donors. TCRdb's copy holds only in-frame clones and misses some; the assay was immunoSEQ multiplex PCR. The sample's table shows tens of thousands of clones. Sequencing input: PBMCs. These receptors were collected from a male donor in good health and CMV-seronegative. The conserved cysteine and the conserved F or W are not part of the CDR3 here.

v_gene	j_gene	CDR3aa
TRBV4-3	TRBJ1-3	ASSQVEGNTIY
TRBV28	TRBJ1-3	ASSYPQGAGNTIY
TRBV19	TRBJ1-5	ASSSTGGGQPQH
TRBV5-1	TRBJ1-1	ASSLGTGWVWEAF
TRBV7-9	TRBJ2-2	ASSLRQGWPTGELF
TRBV6-1	TRBJ1-5	ASSTQGGNQPQH
TRBV4-3	TRBJ2-7	ASSQLTGGLDEQY
TRBV4-1	TRBJ1-3	ASSQGGGSAPSPSGNTIY
TRBV6-5	TRBJ2-7	ASSYGGQGRYEQY
TRBV19	TRBJ1-1	ASGRTVNTEAF
TRBV4-1	TRBJ1-1	ASSPSREGTEAF
TRBV18	TRBJ2-7	ASSQGQANEQY
TRBV5-6	TRBJ1-1	ASSLEFRDPTEAF
TRBV11-2	TRBJ2-1	ASSPPRTRAAYNEQF
TRBV18	TRBJ2-1	ASSPPALSGEQF
TRBV11-1	TRBJ1-3	ASSSRWRSGNTIY
TRBV29-1	TRBJ2-5	SAGTGEYQETQY
TRBV27	TRBJ1-1	ASSWRQGADTEAF
TRBV18	TRBJ1-1	ASLQGNTEAF
TRBV6-5	TRBJ1-1	ASRVDRGQGTEAF
TRBV27	TRBJ2-1	ASTNTQGGHNEQF
TRBV19	TRBJ2-7	ASSIARSEYEQY
TRBV14	TRBJ2-3	ASSKRLAGFSTDTQY
TRBV21-1	TRBJ1-2	ASLRGPGLIWCYT
TRBV7-2	TRBJ1-4	ASSPRSLTNEKLF
TRBV6-6	TRBJ1-1	ASSQGALNTEAF
TRBV7-3	TRBJ1-1	ASSLTMNTEAF
TRBV19	TRBJ1-6	ASSISEGIQPLH
TRBV5-1	TRBJ2-7	ASSFLAGGDSYEQY
TRBV29-1	TRBJ2-3	SVEDPGTSGDRFTDTQY
TRBV13	TRBJ1-2	ASSFTAYGYT
TRBV6-5	TRBJ2-7	ASSDARGAGQY
TRBV6-5	TRBJ1-2	ASSSGTGGSYT
TRBV5-4	TRBJ2-2	ASSRSRQGAGELF
TRBV9	TRBJ2-1	ASSGGSGGAVGEQF
TRBV12-5	TRBJ1-2	ASEQNYGYT
TRBV19	TRBJ1-2	ASSPRGRGHGYT
TRBV5-4	TRBJ2-7	ASSSILVPGYEQY
TRBV25-1	TRBJ1-6	ASSGGGNSPLH
TRBV29-1	TRBJ2-7	SVEDPDRDYEQY
TRBV2	TRBJ2-1	ASKGLGNNEQF
TRBV2	TRBJ1-2	ASRIDGYT